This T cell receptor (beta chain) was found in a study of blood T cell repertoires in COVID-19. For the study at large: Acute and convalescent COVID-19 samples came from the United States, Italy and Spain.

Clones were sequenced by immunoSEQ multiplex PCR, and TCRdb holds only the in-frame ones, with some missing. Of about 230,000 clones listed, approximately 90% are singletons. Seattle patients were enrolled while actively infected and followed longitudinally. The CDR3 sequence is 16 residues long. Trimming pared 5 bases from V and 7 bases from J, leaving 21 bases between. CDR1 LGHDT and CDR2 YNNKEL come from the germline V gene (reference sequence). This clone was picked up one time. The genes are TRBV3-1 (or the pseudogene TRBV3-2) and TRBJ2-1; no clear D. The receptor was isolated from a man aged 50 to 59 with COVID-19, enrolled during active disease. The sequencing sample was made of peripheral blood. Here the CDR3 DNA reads TGTGCCAGCAGCGTACTGTGGGCCGGTCGTAGTAATGAGCAGTTCTTC. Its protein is CASSVLWAGRSNEQFF.